The 31 T cell receptor beta chains in this list originate from one sample, sequenced in a study of blood T cells in healthy people across ages. Combining a sample-barcoded 5' primer with a J-beta primer mix, a second PCR ran for about 6 to 11 cycles. One entry per CDR3 protein, called by TCRdb with MiXCR from the 5' RACE reads. The repertoire has around 1,600,000 distinct CDR3 sequences, about 42% of them found once; the top ten carry 4%. The specimen was blood. These receptors all come from a woman aged 18-29 years in good health.

This clonotype was seen more than once but under ten times. The rearrangement uses TRBV15 and TRBJ1-1; tentatively, D is TRBD1 (5 bases). This CDR3 is 15 amino acids long. V was shortened by 0 bases and J by 6 bases, with 14 bases between the two germline ends. In germline, CDR1 is LNHNV, CDR2 YYDKDF (reference sequence). The CDR3 protein is CATSRDQGVTAEAFF. Here the CDR3 DNA reads TGTGCCACCAGCAGAGATCAAGGGGTGACGGCTGAAGCTTTCTTT.

This clonotype has more than one count but fewer than ten. The chain links TRBV10-3 to TRBJ1-3, with TRBD1 as a possible D gene (5 bases). Per the germline V gene, CDR1 is ENHRY and CDR2 is SYGVKD. CDR3 length equals 15 residues. Trimming left V 5 bases short and J 2 bases short, with 13 bases between. CDR3 protein: CAISRSGTPGNTIYF. The CDR3 DNA sequence: TGTGCCATCAGTCGTTCAGGGACGCCTGGAAACACCATATATTTT.

This chain connects TRBV4-3 to TRBJ2-3; possibly TRBD1 or TRBD2 for D (5 bases each). CDR1 is LGHNA and CDR2 is YSLEER in the germline V gene. Trimming left V 4 bases short and J 2 bases short, with 16 bases between. The length of the CDR3 is 16 residues. The DNA for the CDR3 is TGCGCCAGCAGCCCTTTCCGGGACCCTGACACAGATACGCAGTATTTT. It translates to CASSPFRDPDTDTQYF.

This chain connects TRBV9 to TRBJ2-7; 7 positions match TRBD2. The trim removed 4 bases at V and 0 bases at J, leaving 7 bases unmatched. Germline V gene sequence: CDR1 SGDLS, CDR2 YYNGEE. The CDR3 runs to 15 residues. The CDR3 sequence: CASSPGGGSSYEQYF. As DNA, the CDR3 is TGTGCCAGCAGCCCAGGCGGCGGGAGCTCCTACGAGCAGTACTTC.

The chain is built from TRBV9 and TRBJ1-4, with D possibly being TRBD1 (6 bases). The CDR3 sequence is 14 residues long. V gave up 4 bases and J gave up 5 bases, with 12 bases separating them. Germline assignment: CDR1 SGDLS and CDR2 YYNGEE. The CDR3 loop is CASSITGSNEKLFF. CDR3 in DNA: TGTGCCAGCAGCATCACAGGGAGCAATGAAAAACTGTTTTTT.

A few counts support this clonotype. V gene TRBV6-2 or TRBV6-3 combines with J gene TRBJ2-1; D is perhaps TRBD1 or TRBD2 (5 bases each). Trimming removed 5 bases at V and 0 bases at J, with 20 bases between. Per germline, CDR1 MNHEY and CDR2 SVGEGT. The CDR3 totals 18 residues. The CDR3 here is CASSSRDRTQSSYNEQFF. DNA for the CDR3: TGTGCCAGCAGTAGTCGGGACCGAACTCAAAGCTCCTACAATGAGCAGTTCTTC.

V usage is TRBV29-1 and J usage is TRBJ1-2; D gene uncertain. The CDR3 contains 11 residues. Germline assignment: CDR1 SQVTM and CDR2 ANQGSEA. V was shortened by 1 base and J by 0 bases, with 0 bases between the two germline ends. CDR3 sequence reads: CSVEANYGYTF. The CDR3 nucleotides are TGCAGCGTTGAAGCTAACTATGGCTACACCTTC.

This rearrangement joins TRBV6-2 or TRBV6-3 to TRBJ2-7; 10 positions match TRBD1. The V and J ends lost 1 base and 1 base, in that order; junction bases with no gene match: 1. CDR3 length: 15 amino acids. Germline V gene sequence: CDR1 MNHEY, CDR2 SVGEGT. CDR3 loop: CASSYWTGGSYEQYF. CDR3 DNA sequence: TGTGCCAGCAGTTACTGGACAGGGGGATCCTACGAGCAGTACTTC.

The chain recombines TRBV29-1 with TRBJ2-7; 10 positions match TRBD2. The V gene end was trimmed by 1 base and the J gene end by 2 bases; junction bases not matched to a gene: 8. The CDR3 runs to 16 residues. Germline lookup yields CDR1 SQVTM and CDR2 ANQGSEA. CDR3 DNA: TGCAGCGTTGAAGCACCCCGGACTAGCGGCCCCTACGAGCAGTACTTC. Translation: CSVEAPRTSGPYEQYF.

This sequence joins TRBV6-2 or TRBV6-3 and TRBJ2-3; D ambiguous. The CDR3 is made up of 14 amino acids. Between the trimmed V and J ends, which lost 8 bases and 1 base, there was a span of 13 bases. The germline V gene encodes CDR1 MNHEY and CDR2 SVGEGT. CDR3 in amino acids: CASEHLGGTDTQYF. CDR3 DNA sequence: TGTGCCAGCGAACACCTAGGAGGCACAGATACGCAGTATTTT.

There are a few counts of this clonotype. V usage is TRBV20-1 and J usage is TRBJ2-7; D remains unclear. V was pared by 2 bases and J by 7 bases, with 12 bases between. Per the germline V gene, CDR1 is DFQATT and CDR2 is SNEGSKA (reference sequence). The CDR3 extends over 12 amino acids. The CDR3 DNA follows: TGCAGTGCTAGATCTGTTAGCAATGAGCAGTACTTC. Its protein product is CSARSVSNEQYF.

The chain uses TRBV10-3 and TRBJ2-5, with 12 bases identical to TRBD2. CDR3 length: 16 residues. Unmatched junction bases numbered 7, after V lost 4 bases and J lost 4 bases. Per the germline V gene, CDR1 is ENHRY and CDR2 is SYGVKD. Written as DNA, the CDR3 is TGTGCCATCAGTGGGTCGACTAGCGGGGGCCGAGAGACCCAGTACTTC. This codes for CAISGSTSGGRETQYF.

The chain recombines TRBV11-2 with TRBJ2-5, with 7 positions matching TRBD1. The CDR3 has 15 residues. Trimming removed 0 bases from V and 11 bases from J; junction bases left unmatched: 12. Germline CDR1 is SGHAT and CDR2 is FQNNGV. This CDR3 reads CASSLDVDRIGEQYF. CDR3 bases: TGTGCCAGCAGCTTAGATGTGGACAGGATAGGTGAGCAGTACTTC.

There are a few counts of this clonotype. The rearrangement joins TRBV28 to TRBJ1-2; D is unclear. Germline V gives CDR1 MDHEN, CDR2 SYDVKM. Deletions cut 6 bases from V and 4 bases from J, with 15 bases between. The CDR3 loop spans 14 amino acids. The DNA of the CDR3 is TGTGCCAGCAGCCCAAGCATGCTCGGCTATGGCTACACCTTC. Translated: CASSPSMLGYGYTF.

This clonotype was seen more than once but under ten times. The chain combines TRBV7-6 with TRBJ2-1; 15 nucleotides agree with TRBD2. The CDR3 covers 21 residues. V dropped 2 bases and J dropped 6; count of bases not matched to a gene: 17. The V gene's germline CDR1 is SGHVS and CDR2 FNYEAQ. The CDR3 DNA is TGTGCCAGCAGCTTAAAGGGAGGACTAGCGGGGGGGCTGGGTATCGGCAATGAGCAGTTCTTC. Amino acid sequence: CASSLKGGLAGGLGIGNEQFF. Looking up the rest from reference TRBV7-6 and TRBJ2-1 gives the full variable domain: GAGVSQSPRYKVTKRGQDVALRCDPISGHVSLYWYRQALGQGPEFLTYFNYEAQQDKSGLPNDRFSAERPEGSISTLTIQRTEQRDSAMYRCASSLKGGLAGGLGIGNEQFFGPGTRLTVL.

The chain couples TRBV4-2 to TRBJ2-1; 8 bases align to TRBD2. The J segment lost 16 bases and the V segment lost 4 bases, leaving 15 bases of the junction unmatched. There are 14 residues in the CDR3. Germline V CDR1 and CDR2: LGHNA, YNFKEQ. The CDR3 is CASSPELAEETQFF. CDR3 coding DNA: TGTGCCAGCAGCCCAGAACTAGCGGAAGAGACCCAATTCTTC.

This clonotype has more than one count but fewer than ten. The V and J genes are TRBV28 and TRBJ2-5; 7 bases are a match to TRBD2. The germline V gene has CDR1 MDHEN and CDR2 SYDVKM. The CDR3 runs 15 residues. The ends lost 2 bases at V and 2 bases at J; junction bases unmatched: 5. DNA of the CDR3: TGTGCCAGCAGTTTAGCGGGAGTAAGACAAGAGACCCAGTACTTC. This codes for CASSLAGVRQETQYF.

In this sample, this clonotype turned up a few times. The chain combines TRBV10-3 with TRBJ2-7; D unresolved. The CDR3 runs 11 residues. The V end lost 4 bases, the J end lost 3 bases, and 4 bases lay between the germline ends. Per germline, CDR1 ENHRY and CDR2 SYGVKD. CDR3: CAISGHYEQYF. CDR3 nucleotides: TGTGCCATCAGTGGACACTACGAGCAGTACTTC.

The V and J genes are TRBV7-9 and TRBJ2-7; 9 bases match TRBD1. Trimming removed 4 bases from V and 3 bases from J; junction bases left unmatched: 13. Germline V lookup: CDR1 SEHNR, CDR2 FQNEAQ (reference sequence). This CDR3 is built from 17 residues. DNA for the CDR3: TGTGCCAGCAGCTCCGGTCAGACAGGGGGTTTGGACTACGAGCAGTACTTC. Encoded protein: CASSSGQTGGLDYEQYF.

The rearrangement joins TRBV7-2 to TRBJ1-3, with a weak D call TRBD1 (6 bases). The CDR3 is made up of 20 amino acids. Germline loops: CDR1 SGHTA, CDR2 FQGNSA. Between the trimmed V and J ends, which lost 5 bases and 1 base, there was a span of 27 bases. The CDR3 here is CASSPVGAGVKRNSGNTIYF. In DNA form, the CDR3 reads TGTGCCAGCAGCCCGGTAGGGGCAGGGGTTAAAAGAAATTCTGGAAACACCATATATTTT.

V usage is TRBV6-1 and J usage is TRBJ2-3, with D unclear. The V end was cut by 4 bases, the J end by 5 bases, with 10 bases between. This CDR3 has 13 amino acids. CDR1 is MNHNS, CDR2 SASEGT, per germline. The CDR3 DNA sequence: TGTGCCAGCAGTGTGAAGGCCGAAGATACGCAGTATTTT. Protein: CASSVKAEDTQYF.

The J gene is TRBJ2-7, the V gene TRBV20-1; no clear D. This CDR3 has 13 residues. Germline V gene data show CDR1 as DFQATT and CDR2 as SNEGSKA (reference sequence). Deletions cut 6 bases from V and 3 bases from J, with 15 bases between. CDR3 bases: TGCAGTGCCCTGAGGATGCCCCTCTACGAGCAGTACTTC. It translates to CSALRMPLYEQYF.

In its sample, this clonotype was seen a few times. This chain connects TRBV27 to TRBJ2-4; TRBD1 aligns across 9 bases. The J call is in doubt because the DNA end fits TRBJ2-5 better. The CDR3 covers 15 residues. Germline V gene sequence: CDR1 MNHEY, CDR2 SMNVEV (reference sequence). The DNA for the CDR3 is TGTGCCAGCACGCTTACTGGGACAGGGATCGAGACCCAGTACTTC. Translation: CASTLTGTGIETQYF.

V and J are TRBV3-1 and TRBJ1-2; D might be TRBD1 (6 bases). Trimming cost V 2 bases and J 0 bases, with 13 bases left between them. The CDR3 loop spans 16 amino acids. Per germline, CDR1 LGHDT and CDR2 YNNKEL (reference sequence). Written as DNA, the CDR3 is TGTGCCAGCAGCCAATCGTGGACAGACCCTAACTATGGCTACACCTTC. Its protein is CASSQSWTDPNYGYTF.

The chain employs TRBV6-5 and TRBJ1-4, with TRBD1 as a possible D gene (5 bases). V dropped 6 bases and J dropped 5 bases, with 16 bases sitting between them. The CDR3 runs to 15 residues. Germline assignment: CDR1 MNHEY and CDR2 SVGAGI. As DNA, the CDR3 is TGTGCCAGCAGCCCGGTTGGGGGACGGAATGAAAAACTGTTTTTT. Translating it yields CASSPVGGRNEKLFF.

This chain connects TRBV28 to TRBJ2-5; D possibly uses TRBD1 or TRBD2 (5 bases each). V was pared by 3 bases and J by 1 base, with 15 bases between. The CDR3 runs 16 residues. Germline CDR1 is MDHEN and CDR2 is SYDVKM. The CDR3 DNA follows: TGTGCCAGCAGTTTTTCGTTCCGGGGACCCCAAGAGACCCAGTACTTC. The encoded protein is CASSFSFRGPQETQYF.

This clonotype was observed a handful of times. The CDR3, as DNA: TGTGCCAGCAGCGTAGGGCCGCTAGCTAGCAATGAGCAGTTCTTC. This codes for CASSVGPLASNEQFF. The gene calls are TRBV9 and TRBJ2-1; possibly TRBD2 for D (5 bases). Germline V CDR1 and CDR2: SGDLS, YYNGEE. V was clipped by 0 bases and J by 6 bases, with 13 bases between them. This CDR3 has 15 residues.

The chain carries TRBV27 and TRBJ2-5; 7 bases map to TRBD2. The CDR3 runs to 16 residues. CDR1 and CDR2 (germline): MNHEY, SMNVEV (reference sequence). Trimming cost V 7 bases and J 11 bases; bases outside gene matches: 22. The CDR3, as DNA: TGTGCCAGCACCTCTCAACTAGCGCCTCCCTACAATGAGCAGTACTTC. Amino acids: CASTSQLAPPYNEQYF.

This clonotype is a singleton in its sample. This chain uses TRBV18 with TRBJ1-1, with D maybe TRBD1 (5 bases). This CDR3 contains 15 residues. Germline-derived CDR1 and CDR2 are KGHSH and LQKENI. Trimming removed 2 bases from V and 3 bases from J, with 13 bases in between. CDR3 nucleotides: TGTGCCAGCTCACCAACACAAGGACAATACACTGAAGCTTTCTTT. Protein: CASSPTQGQYTEAFF.

This chain uses TRBV6-1 with TRBJ1-1; TRBD1 matches at 7 bases. This CDR3 spans 13 amino acids. Germline V CDR1 and CDR2: MNHNS, SASEGT. Trimming removed 2 bases from V and 7 bases from J; junction bases left unmatched: 4. CDR3 loop: CASSEHRGVEAFF. For the CDR3, the DNA is TGTGCCAGCAGTGAACACAGGGGAGTTGAAGCTTTCTTT.

This clonotype occurred a few times. CDR3 protein: CSARPKGPAWTGELFF. CDR3 nucleotide sequence: TGCAGTGCTAGACCTAAGGGCCCCGCATGGACCGGGGAGCTGTTTTTT. The chain uses TRBV20-1 and TRBJ2-2; unclear D gene. Germline CDR1 and CDR2: DFQATT and SNEGSKA (reference sequence). Trimming shortened V by 2 bases and J by 5 bases, and 18 bases separated the two germline ends. This CDR3 has 16 amino acids.